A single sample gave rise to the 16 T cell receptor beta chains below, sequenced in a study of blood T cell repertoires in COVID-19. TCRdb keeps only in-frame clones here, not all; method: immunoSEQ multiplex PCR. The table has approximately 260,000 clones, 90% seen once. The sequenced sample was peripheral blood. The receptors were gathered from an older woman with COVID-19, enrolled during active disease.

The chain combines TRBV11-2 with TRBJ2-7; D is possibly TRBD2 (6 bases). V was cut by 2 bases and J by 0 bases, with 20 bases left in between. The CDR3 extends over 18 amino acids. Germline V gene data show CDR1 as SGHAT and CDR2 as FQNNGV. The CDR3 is CASSLFPTGLELSYEQYF. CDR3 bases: TGTGCCAGCAGCTTATTCCCGACGGGACTTGAGCTCTCCTACGAGCAGTACTTC.

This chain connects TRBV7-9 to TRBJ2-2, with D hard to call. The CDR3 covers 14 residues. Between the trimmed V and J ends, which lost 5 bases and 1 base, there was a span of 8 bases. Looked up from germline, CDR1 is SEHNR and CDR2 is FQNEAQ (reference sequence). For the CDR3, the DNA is TGTGCCAGCAGCCCCCTTCTGAACACCGGGGAGCTGTTTTTT. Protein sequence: CASSPLLNTGELFF.

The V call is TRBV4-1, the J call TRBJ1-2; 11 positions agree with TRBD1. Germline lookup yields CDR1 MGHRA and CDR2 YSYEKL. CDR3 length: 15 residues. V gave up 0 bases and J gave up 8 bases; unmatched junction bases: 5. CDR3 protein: CASSQEGTGGAGYTF. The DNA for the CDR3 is TGCGCCAGCAGCCAAGAAGGGACAGGGGGGGCCGGCTACACCTTC.

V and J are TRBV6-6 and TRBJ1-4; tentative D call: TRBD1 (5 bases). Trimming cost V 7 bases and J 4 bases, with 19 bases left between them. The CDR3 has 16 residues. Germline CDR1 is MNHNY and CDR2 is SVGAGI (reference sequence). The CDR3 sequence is CASTIRGGGVNEKLFF. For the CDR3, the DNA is TGTGCCAGCACCATCCGGGGTGGGGGGGTTAATGAAAAACTGTTTTTT.

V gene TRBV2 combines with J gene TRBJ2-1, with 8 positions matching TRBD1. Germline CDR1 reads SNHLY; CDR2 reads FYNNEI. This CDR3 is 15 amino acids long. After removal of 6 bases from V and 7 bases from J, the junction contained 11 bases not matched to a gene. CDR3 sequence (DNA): TGTGCCAGCAGGGGGACAGGTCCCCTCGGGAATGAGCAGTTCTTC. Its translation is CASRGTGPLGNEQFF.

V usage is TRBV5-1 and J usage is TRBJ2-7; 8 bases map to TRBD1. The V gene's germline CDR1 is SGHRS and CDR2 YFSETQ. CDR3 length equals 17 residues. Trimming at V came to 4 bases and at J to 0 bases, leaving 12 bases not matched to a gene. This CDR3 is CASSKEPGTGSSYEQYF. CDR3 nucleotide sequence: TGCGCCAGCAGCAAGGAACCCGGGACAGGATCCTCCTACGAGCAGTACTTC.

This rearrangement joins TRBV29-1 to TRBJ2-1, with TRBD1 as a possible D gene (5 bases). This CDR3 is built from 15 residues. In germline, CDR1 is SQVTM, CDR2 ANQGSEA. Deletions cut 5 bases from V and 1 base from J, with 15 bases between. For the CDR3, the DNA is TGCAGCGTTCTGTCAGGGATGGGGTCCTACAATGAGCAGTTCTTC. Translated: CSVLSGMGSYNEQFF.

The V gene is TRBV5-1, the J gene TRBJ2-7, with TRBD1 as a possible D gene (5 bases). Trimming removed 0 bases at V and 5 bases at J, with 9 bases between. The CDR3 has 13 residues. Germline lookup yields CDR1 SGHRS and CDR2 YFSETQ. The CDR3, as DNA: TGCGCCAGCAGCTTGGAGGGGATCCACGAGCAGTACTTC. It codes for CASSLEGIHEQYF.

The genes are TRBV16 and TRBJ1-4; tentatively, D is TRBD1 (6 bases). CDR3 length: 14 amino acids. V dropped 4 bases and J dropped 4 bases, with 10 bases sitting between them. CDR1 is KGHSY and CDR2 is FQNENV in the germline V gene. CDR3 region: CASSPRGGNEKLFF. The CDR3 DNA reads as TGTGCCAGCAGCCCCAGGGGCGGTAATGAAAAACTGTTTTTT.

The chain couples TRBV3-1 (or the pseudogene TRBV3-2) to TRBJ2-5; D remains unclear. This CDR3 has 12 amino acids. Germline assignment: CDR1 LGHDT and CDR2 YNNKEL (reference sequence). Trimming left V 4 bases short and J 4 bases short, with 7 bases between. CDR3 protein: CASSLGVETQYF. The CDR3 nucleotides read TGTGCCAGCAGCCTAGGAGTAGAGACCCAGTACTTC.

CDR3 in amino acids: CASRRQGSGYEQYF. Here the CDR3 DNA reads TGTGCCAGTAGGCGACAGGGTTCGGGCTACGAGCAGTACTTC. The chain has TRBV19 and TRBJ2-7; TRBD1 agrees at 7 bases. Germline lookup yields CDR1 LNHDA and CDR2 SQIVND (reference sequence). J gave up 3 bases and V 6 bases, and 8 bases lay outside the gene matches. The CDR3 spans 14 residues.

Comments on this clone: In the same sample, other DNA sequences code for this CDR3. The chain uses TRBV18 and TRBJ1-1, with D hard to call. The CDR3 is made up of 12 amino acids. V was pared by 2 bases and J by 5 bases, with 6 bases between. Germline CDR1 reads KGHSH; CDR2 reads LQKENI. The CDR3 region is CASSPGRTEAFF. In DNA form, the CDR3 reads TGTGCCAGCTCACCAGGCAGGACTGAAGCTTTCTTT.

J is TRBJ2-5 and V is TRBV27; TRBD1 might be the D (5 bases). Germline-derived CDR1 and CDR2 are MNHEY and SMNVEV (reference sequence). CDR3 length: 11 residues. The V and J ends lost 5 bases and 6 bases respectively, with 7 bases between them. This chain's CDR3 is CASSQGKTQYF. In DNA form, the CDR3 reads TGTGCCAGCAGTCAGGGAAAGACCCAGTACTTC.

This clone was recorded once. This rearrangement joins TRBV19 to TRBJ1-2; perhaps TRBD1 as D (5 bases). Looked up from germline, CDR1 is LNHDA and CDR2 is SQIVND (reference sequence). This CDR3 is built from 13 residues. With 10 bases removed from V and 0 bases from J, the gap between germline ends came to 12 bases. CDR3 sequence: CAIESGPNYGYTF. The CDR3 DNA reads TGTGCCATTGAATCAGGGCCTAACTATGGCTACACCTTC.

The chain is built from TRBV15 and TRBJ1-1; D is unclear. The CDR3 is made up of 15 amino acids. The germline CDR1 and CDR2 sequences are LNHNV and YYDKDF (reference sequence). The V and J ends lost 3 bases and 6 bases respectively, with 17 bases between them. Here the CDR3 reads CATSSQRLFGAEAFF. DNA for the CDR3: TGTGCCACCAGCAGCCAGAGGTTATTCGGAGCTGAAGCTTTCTTT. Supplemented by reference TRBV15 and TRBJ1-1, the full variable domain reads DAMVIQNPRYQVTQFGKPVTLSCSQTLNHNVMYWYQQKSSQAPKLLFHYYDKDFNNEADTPDNFQSRRPNTSFCFLDIRSPGLGDTAMYLCATSSQRLFGAEAFFGQGTRLTVV.

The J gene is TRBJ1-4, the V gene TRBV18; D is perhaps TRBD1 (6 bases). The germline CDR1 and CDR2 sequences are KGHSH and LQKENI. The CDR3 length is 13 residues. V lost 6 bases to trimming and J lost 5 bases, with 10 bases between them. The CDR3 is CASSIGQNEKLFF. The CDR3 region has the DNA TGTGCCAGCTCGATAGGACAGAATGAAAAACTGTTTTTT.